A selection of T cell receptor beta chains follows, all from one sample in a study of blood T cell repertoires in COVID-19. Sequencing used immunoSEQ multiplex PCR; TCRdb keeps in-frame clones, though not all of them. The sample lists some 40,000 clones, roughly nine tenths seen once, with approximately 0.37% in the top ten. The sequencing input was peripheral blood. The receptor set was obtained from a man aged 45-60 years with COVID-19, enrolled during active disease. CDR3s include the opening cysteine and the closing phenylalanine or tryptophan. The D gene is left open where the match is weak. Not every row has a clone size; where given, it reads once, few, many or a size class.

j_call	v_call	clone_size	d_call	cdr3_aa	cdr3_nt
TRBJ2-3	TRBV10-3	NA	TRBD2	CAISGNPGLAGQDTQYF	TGTGCCATCAGTGGGAACCCCGGACTAGCGGGTCAAGATACGCAGTATTTT
TRBJ1-1	TRBV9	NA	NA	CASSGDSNTEAFF	TGTGCCAGCAGCGGAGACAGTAACACTGAAGCTTTCTTT
TRBJ1-2	TRBV6-5	NA	NA	CASRLDSNYGYTF	TGTGCCAGCAGACTCGACAGTAACTATGGCTACACCTTC
TRBJ1-1	TRBV19	once	NA	CASHTRGNTEAFF	TGTGCCAGCCATACCAGGGGGAACACTGAAGCTTTCTTT
TRBJ1-1	TRBV30	NA	NA	CAWSVRGNTEAFF	TGTGCCTGGAGTGTACGGGGGAACACTGAAGCTTTCTTT
TRBJ1-5	TRBV6-5	NA	NA	CATGIDSSNQPQHF	TGTGCCACAGGGATCGACAGCTCCAATCAGCCCCAGCATTTT
TRBJ2-7	TRBV10-3	NA	NA	CAISRQDYEQYF	TGTGCCATCAGTAGGCAGGACTACGAGCAGTACTTC
TRBJ2-2	TRBV5-1	few	NA	CASSYGSGGELFF	TGCGCCAGCAGCTACGGTAGCGGCGGGGAGCTGTTTTTT
TRBJ1-3	TRBV2	NA	NA	CASSVAGNTIYF	TGTGCCAGCAGTGTAGCTGGAAACACCATATATTTT
TRBJ2-3	TRBV11-2	NA	NA	CASSLVPAATDTQYF	TGTGCCAGCAGCTTAGTACCAGCGGCCACAGATACGCAGTATTTT
TRBJ2-1	TRBV6-2/TRBV6-3	NA	NA	CASSSPPLLDYNEQFF	TGTGCCAGCAGTTCCCCGCCCCTTCTAGACTACAATGAGCAGTTCTTC
TRBJ1-5	TRBV2	NA	TRBD1	CASRTTGGGQPQHF	TGTGCCAGCAGAACAACAGGGGGCGGCCAGCCCCAGCATTTT
TRBJ2-1	TRBV5-5	NA	NA	CASSLEGLGGEQFF	TGTGCCAGCAGCTTGGAGGGATTGGGAGGTGAGCAGTTCTTC